This T cell receptor beta chain is from a study of T cell responses to AZD1222 COVID-19 vaccine. Overall study findings and caveats: Vaccine-associated CD4 TCRs ranged over spike, dominating at 160-218 and 743-854.

Profiling relied on immunoSEQ multiplex PCR, and the TCRdb table lists in-frame clones only, not all of them. The data show about 73,000 clones, roughly nine tenths seen once. With respect to this clone: What it binds is unknown.

The starting material was peripheral blood, obtained 28 days after the second AZD1222 dose. The receptor comes from an adult who received the AZD1222 COVID-19 vaccine.

The CDR3 DNA follows: TGTGCCAGTAGTATAGATTTCGGCAGGGGGGATGGCTACACCTTC. It specifies CASSIDFGRGDGYTF. This rearrangement joins TRBV19 to TRBJ1-2; TRBD1 aligns across 7 bases. Looked up from germline, CDR1 is LNHDA and CDR2 is SQIVND (reference sequence). CDR3 length: 15 amino acids. After removal of 0 bases from V and 6 bases from J, the junction contained 7 bases not matched to a gene. The full variable domain, rest sourced from reference TRBV19 and TRBJ1-2, is DGGITQSPKYLFRKEGQNVTLSCEQNLNHDAMYWYRQDPGQGLRLIYYSQIVNDFQKGDIAEGYSVSREKKESFPLTVTSAQKNPTAFYLCASSIDFGRGDGYTFGSGTRLTVV.